Below are 24 T cell receptor beta chains sequenced from a single sample in a study of blood T cell repertoires in COVID-19. Sequencing was performed with immunoSEQ multiplex PCR; in TCRdb, only in-frame clones are kept and a portion is missing. This sample has fewer than 85,000 clones, with 70% to 90% found just once. The sequencing sample was made of peripheral blood. These TCRs come from a woman aged 60 to 75 with acute or convalescent COVID-19.

V gene TRBV29-1 combines with J gene TRBJ1-1; D is undetermined. The CDR3 extends over 11 amino acids. V gave up 5 bases and J gave up 8 bases, with 12 bases separating them. Germline assignment: CDR1 SQVTM and CDR2 ANQGSEA. The DNA for the CDR3 is TGCAGCGTTATCGGCTGGCGGGAAGCTTTCTTT. Translated: CSVIGWREAFF.

The V call is TRBV14, the J call TRBJ2-2; tentatively, D is TRBD1 (5 bases). The CDR3 totals 13 residues. V lost 3 bases and J 4 bases, leaving 6 bases between the germline ends. Looked up from germline, CDR1 is SGHDN and CDR2 is FVKESK. CDR3 nucleotides: TGTGCCAGCAGCCAGACAGTCACCGGGGAGCTGTTTTTT. Its translation is CASSQTVTGELFF.

This clone was observed a few times. The chain joins TRBV15 to TRBJ2-7; no definite D call. The CDR3 length is 11 residues. The V end was cut by 3 bases, the J end by 3 bases, with 3 bases between. Germline values: CDR1 LNHNV, CDR2 YYDKDF (reference sequence). CDR3 coding DNA: TGTGCCACCAGCAGCTACTACGAGCAGTACTTC. Protein: CATSSYYEQYF.

V and J are TRBV5-1 and TRBJ2-1, with D perhaps assigned TRBD1 or TRBD2 (6 bases each). The CDR3 spans 16 residues. CDR1 SGHRS and CDR2 YFSETQ come from the germline V gene. V was pared by 4 bases and J by 9 bases, with 23 bases between. CDR3 DNA: TGCGCCAGCAGCCTGGGGGCGGGGATCGCTGCGGGTGAGCAGTTCTTC. Amino acid sequence: CASSLGAGIAAGEQFF. Supplemented by reference TRBV5-1 and TRBJ2-1, the full variable domain reads KAGVTQTPRYLIKTRGQQVTLSCSPISGHRSVSWYQQTPGQGLQFLFEYFSETQRNKGNFPGRFSGRQFSNSRSEMNVSTLELGDSALYLCASSLGAGIAAGEQFFGPGTRLTVL.

This rearrangement joins TRBV19 to TRBJ1-6; 8 nucleotides match TRBD1. The CDR3 spans 17 residues. V lost 5 bases and J lost 7; bases outside the gene matches: 13. Germline lookup yields CDR1 LNHDA and CDR2 SQIVND (reference sequence). The CDR3 sequence is CASSWGRGQPTNSPLHF. CDR3 sequence (DNA): TGTGCCAGTAGTTGGGGCAGGGGGCAACCGACGAATTCACCCCTCCACTTT.

The V and J genes are TRBV6-6 and TRBJ2-7, with D perhaps matching TRBD2 (5 bases). The germline V gene encodes CDR1 MNHNY and CDR2 SVGAGI (reference sequence). V lost 2 bases to trimming and J lost 3 bases, with 11 bases between them. CDR3 size: 14 residues. The CDR3, as DNA: TGTGCCAGCAGTTACCCCACTAGAGGCTACGAGCAGTACTTC. Translating it yields CASSYPTRGYEQYF.

This clone was recorded many times. The genes are TRBV6-4 and TRBJ2-1, with TRBD1 identical over 9 bases. V trimming: 2 bases; J trimming: 4 bases; junction bases outside the gene matches: 12. Germline values: CDR1 MRHNA, CDR2 SNTAGT. This CDR3 region has 18 residues. The chain's CDR3 is CASSDSLNTGGPYNEQFF. As DNA, the CDR3 is TGTGCCAGCAGTGACAGCCTCAATACAGGGGGCCCTTACAATGAGCAGTTCTTC.

The genes are TRBV30 and TRBJ1-4, with D possibly matching TRBD1 (5 bases). The germline gives CDR1 GTSNPN, CDR2 SVGIG (reference sequence). Trimming took off 2 bases at V and 3 bases at J, with 7 bases between the two ends. The CDR3 runs to 13 residues. The CDR3 reads CAWSRDSNEKLFF. CDR3 DNA sequence: TGTGCCTGGAGTAGGGACTCTAATGAAAAACTGTTTTTT.

Written as DNA, the CDR3 is TGTGCCAGCAGCTTGGAAGTGGGGCAGCAGTTCTTC. Its translation: CASSLEVGQQFF. The chain couples TRBV5-4 to TRBJ2-1, with D perhaps TRBD1 (5 bases). Per the germline V gene, CDR1 is SGHNT and CDR2 is YYREEE (reference sequence). The length of the CDR3 is 12 residues. V was pared by 0 bases and J by 11 bases, with 9 bases between.

In this sample, this clone turned up once. CDR3 sequence: CAWSVQGRLTGELFF. CDR3 nucleotide sequence: TGTGCCTGGAGTGTACAGGGCAGACTCACCGGGGAGCTGTTTTTT. V and J are TRBV30 and TRBJ2-2; a possible D gene is TRBD1 (6 bases). Germline CDR1 and CDR2: GTSNPN and SVGIG (reference sequence). The CDR3 is 15 amino acids. Trimming shortened V by 0 bases and J by 4 bases, and 12 bases separated the two germline ends.

This clone is a singleton in its sample. J is TRBJ1-5 and V is TRBV19, with D maybe TRBD1 (6 bases). CDR3 length: 15 amino acids. Germline-derived CDR1 and CDR2 are LNHDA and SQIVND (reference sequence). V shed 5 bases and J shed 0 bases, with 11 bases lying between them. CDR3 amino acids: CASSAQGTSNQPQHF. CDR3 coding DNA: TGTGCCAGTAGTGCACAGGGAACTAGCAATCAGCCCCAGCATTTT.

This clone was recorded a few times. This chain joins TRBV7-9 and TRBJ1-6, with D unclear. V was shortened by 8 bases and J by 5 bases, with 10 bases between the two germline ends. Germline V lookup: CDR1 SEHNR, CDR2 FQNEAQ (reference sequence). The CDR3 extends over 13 amino acids. CDR3 DNA sequence: TGTGCCAGCGGACGGGATGATAATTCACCCCTCCACTTT. It is translated as CASGRDDNSPLHF.

V gene TRBV10-2 combines with J gene TRBJ2-5; maybe TRBD1 (6 bases). CDR3 length: 14 amino acids. V lost 5 bases, J lost 3 bases, and 13 bases lay in between. Looked up from germline, CDR1 is WSHSY and CDR2 is SAAADI. The CDR3 reads CASSPAGVEETQYF. The DNA for the CDR3 is TGCGCCAGCAGTCCAGCAGGGGTAGAAGAGACCCAGTACTTC.

The chain recombines TRBV7-3 with TRBJ2-7, with a weak D call TRBD2 (6 bases). The germline V and J ends were trimmed by 5 bases and 4 bases, with 12 bases remaining between them. The CDR3 is 13 residues long. Germline CDR1 is SGHTA and CDR2 is FQGTGA. DNA for the CDR3: TGTGCCAGCAGCCCCGGGACTGAGTACGAGCAGTACGTC. Protein sequence: CASSPGTEYEQYV.

This clone is deemed medium-sized (0.01 to 0.1%). V and J are TRBV6-1 and TRBJ2-7; TRBD2 is a possible D gene (6 bases). V was pared by 0 bases and J by 9 bases, with 9 bases between. Germline CDR1 MNHNS, CDR2 SASEGT. The CDR3 sequence is 12 residues long. The CDR3 sequence is CASSEAEGTQYV. CDR3 sequence (DNA): TGTGCCAGCAGTGAAGCGGAGGGGACGCAGTACGTC.

This rearrangement joins TRBV10-1 to TRBJ2-1; a possible D gene is TRBD2 (5 bases). Germline V gene data show CDR1 as WNHNN and CDR2 as SYGVQD (reference sequence). There are 13 residues in the CDR3. Trimming cost V 8 bases and J 8 bases, with 16 bases left between them. The CDR3 nucleotides read TGCGCCAGCCAAGGACTGGAGGACGATGAGCAGTTCTTC. This encodes CASQGLEDDEQFF.

The V gene is TRBV21-1, the J gene TRBJ1-4; TRBD1 is taken as the D call from the table, unchecked against the DNA. TRBV21-1 is a pseudogene segment. There are 13 residues in the CDR3. The CDR3 is CASRTVSSEKLFF. CDR3 bases: TGTGCCAGCAGGACAGTTAGTTCTGAAAAACTGTTTTTT.

The rearrangement uses TRBV29-1 and TRBJ1-1; TRBD1 matches at 8 bases. This CDR3 has 13 amino acids. The trim removed 7 bases at V and 1 base at J, leaving 5 bases unmatched. Germline-derived CDR1 and CDR2 are SQVTM and ANQGSEA. The CDR3 sequence is CSARTGTNTEAFF. In DNA form, the CDR3 reads TGCAGCGCCCGGACAGGGACGAACACTGAAGCTTTCTTT.

The V call is TRBV18, the J call TRBJ1-5; D unresolved. CDR3 length equals 17 residues. Looked up from germline, CDR1 is KGHSH and CDR2 is LQKENI. V lost 3 bases and J 4 bases, leaving 19 bases between the germline ends. CDR3 region: CASSPIHVTAGNQPQHF. The DNA for the CDR3 is TGTGCCAGCTCACCTATCCACGTGACGGCGGGGAATCAGCCCCAGCATTTT.

V is TRBV6-2 or TRBV6-3 and J is TRBJ2-3, with 8 bases that match TRBD1. The CDR3 has 15 residues. Trimming removed 6 bases from V and 3 bases from J; junction bases left unmatched: 8. The germline CDR1 and CDR2 sequences are MNHEY and SVGEGT. In nucleotides, the CDR3 is TGTGCCAGCAGCCTGGACAGGGAGATTACAGATACGCAGTATTTT. Its translation: CASSLDREITDTQYF.

Turning to this clone: The identical CDR3 is also encoded by other nucleotide sequences in the sample. CDR3 coding DNA: TGTGCCAGCAGTGACCCCGGACAGGGGAACACTGAAGCTTTCTTT. Its translation: CASSDPGQGNTEAFF. J is TRBJ1-1 and V is TRBV2, with 8 positions matching TRBD1. V lost 3 bases, J lost 1 base, and 4 bases stayed unmatched. Germline loops: CDR1 SNHLY, CDR2 FYNNEI. The CDR3 contains 15 residues.

With regard to this clone: This sample includes further DNA sequences coding for the same CDR3. The chain uses TRBV20-1 and TRBJ2-7; no firm D call. Deletions cut 2 bases from V and 4 bases from J, with 6 bases between. Germline V gene sequence: CDR1 DFQATT, CDR2 SNEGSKA (reference sequence). The CDR3 length is 11 residues. The DNA for the CDR3 is TGCAGTGCTAGATCCTCTTACGAGCAGTACTTC. It translates to CSARSSYEQYF.

The rearrangement uses TRBV6-6 and TRBJ1-6, with D unresolved. The V end lost 6 bases, the J end lost 0 bases, and 12 bases lay between the germline ends. In germline, CDR1 is MNHNY, CDR2 SVGAGI (reference sequence). This CDR3 has 16 amino acids. The CDR3 DNA reads TGTGCCAGCAGAAGCACGGAGTTCTCCTATAATTCACCCCTCCACTTT. It translates to CASRSTEFSYNSPLHF.

This chain connects TRBV2 to TRBJ1-2, with TRBD1 matching 8 bases. The CDR3 covers 13 residues. Germline assignment: CDR1 SNHLY and CDR2 FYNNEI. Trimming took 5 bases from V and 3 from J; bases not matched to a gene: 2. The CDR3 DNA reads TGTGCCAGCAGTACAGGGGGGGACTATGGCTACACCTTC. This sequence encodes CASSTGGDYGYTF.